This is a list of T cell receptor beta chains from one sample in a study of PD-L1 blockade in urothelial cancer. Measured with immunoSEQ multiplex PCR; TCRdb has only the in-frame clones, and not every one. The profile shows under 100,000 clones, about 80% of them singletons. Here the sequenced sample was PBMCs, taken around atezolizumab (anti-PD-L1) treatment. These receptor sequences come from a man between 65 and 85 years old with urothelial cancer. The CDR3 runs from the conserved cysteine through the conserved F or W. A D gene is named only where the DNA matches it firmly. For some rows the clone size is stated as once, few or many, or as a class when expanded; others skip it.

D: -; size: -; J: TRBJ1-2; V: TRBV5-5; DNA: TGTGCCAGCAGCTTAACAAAAGCTAACTATGGCTACACCTTC; CDR3: CASSLTKANYGYTF
D: TRBD1; size: -; J: TRBJ2-7; V: TRBV11-2; DNA: TGTGCCAGCAGCTCCGGGACAGGTCGATACGAGCAGTACTTC; CDR3: CASSSGTGRYEQYF
D: -; size: once; J: TRBJ2-7; V: TRBV5-5; DNA: TGTGCCAGCAGCTTGGAGTGGCAGGCGACCTACGAGCAGTACTTC; CDR3: CASSLEWQATYEQYF
D: TRBD2; size: -; J: TRBJ2-1; V: TRBV2; DNA: TGTGCCAGCAATCTCCGGGACTACCAACCAGAGCAGTTCTTC; CDR3: CASNLRDYQPEQFF
D: TRBD2; size: -; J: TRBJ2-5; V: TRBV19; DNA: TGTGCCAGCTCCACGGGGGGGATGCGTCAAGAGACCCAGTACTTC; CDR3: CASSTGGMRQETQYF
D: TRBD2; size: -; J: TRBJ2-7; V: TRBV6-1; DNA: TGTGCCAGCAGTGAGGCTAGCGGGTTCTCCTACGAGCAGTACTTC; CDR3: CASSEASGFSYEQYF
D: TRBD1; size: -; J: TRBJ1-2; V: TRBV4-3; DNA: TGCGCCAGCAGCCAAGCGGGACAGTATGGCTACACCTTC; CDR3: CASSQAGQYGYTF
D: -; size: -; J: TRBJ2-3; V: TRBV9; DNA: TGTGCCAGCAGCAAAGACCCACTAGCTGGGACGCAGTATTTT; CDR3: CASSKDPLAGTQYF
D: TRBD1; size: -; J: TRBJ2-7; V: TRBV7-9; DNA: TGTGCCAGCAGTCCACCGGGACAGGGGGCATACGAGCAGTACTTC; CDR3: CASSPPGQGAYEQYF
D: -; size: -; J: TRBJ2-7; V: TRBV2; DNA: TGTGCCAGCTATTCAGACAGTTCCTACGAGCAGTACTTC; CDR3: CASYSDSSYEQYF
D: TRBD2; size: -; J: TRBJ2-1; V: TRBV19; DNA: TGTGCCAGTAGTATTCGCGGGAGGGCCCTCGACAATGAGCAGTTCTTC; CDR3: CASSIRGRALDNEQFF
D: -; size: -; J: TRBJ2-5; V: TRBV10-3; DNA: TGTGCCATCGGGGGCGGGGAGACCCAGTACTTC; CDR3: CAIGGGETQYF
D: TRBD1; size: -; J: TRBJ1-1; V: TRBV6-1; DNA: TGTGCCAGCAGTGAAACAGGGGGCTGGACTGAAGCTTTCTTT; CDR3: CASSETGGWTEAFF
D: -; size: -; J: TRBJ2-7; V: TRBV27; DNA: TGTGCCAGCAGTTTGAGTGGGGCAGGGGCCGAGCAGTACTTC; CDR3: CASSLSGAGAEQYF
D: TRBD2; size: few; J: TRBJ2-5; V: TRBV7-9; DNA: TGTGCCAGCAGCTTAGCTAGCGGGGGGGCCGAGACCCAGTACTTC; CDR3: CASSLASGGAETQYF
D: -; size: -; J: TRBJ2-6; V: TRBV5-6; DNA: TGTGCCAGCAGCTTGGGGGGGGAAAGTGGGGCCAACGTCCTGACTTTC; CDR3: CASSLGGESGANVLTF
D: TRBD1; size: -; J: TRBJ1-4; V: TRBV6-1; DNA: TGTGCCAGCAGTGAAGGATGGGGACAGCGTGAAAAACTGTTTTTT; CDR3: CASSEGWGQREKLFF
D: TRBD2; size: -; J: TRBJ2-2; V: TRBV29-1; DNA: TGCAGCGTCAGACTAGCGGGAAACACCGGGGAGCTGTTTTTT; CDR3: CSVRLAGNTGELFF
D: -; size: -; J: TRBJ2-1; V: TRBV27; DNA: TGTGCCAGCAGTACTCTTCCAAGCTCCTACAATGAGCAGTTCTTC; CDR3: CASSTLPSSYNEQFF
D: -; size: -; J: TRBJ1-1; V: TRBV19; DNA: TGTGCCAGTAGTATCGGGGGTATGAACACTGAAGCTTTCTTT; CDR3: CASSIGGMNTEAFF
D: -; size: -; J: TRBJ2-1; V: TRBV5-1; DNA: TGCGCCAGCAGCTTATCAGGACAGTCGGGGGGTGAGCAGTTCTTC; CDR3: CASSLSGQSGGEQFF
D: -; size: many; J: TRBJ2-3; V: TRBV7-9; DNA: TGTGCCAGCAGCTTGTATCATACGCAGTATTTT; CDR3: CASSLYHTQYF
D: TRBD1; size: -; J: TRBJ1-6; V: TRBV6-5; DNA: TGTGCCAGCAGTTACAGACAGGGGGCGATATCACCCCTCCACTTT; CDR3: CASSYRQGAISPLHF
D: -; size: -; J: TRBJ1-2; V: TRBV10-1; DNA: TGCGCCAGCAGTGAGAACAGAGAGAACTATGGCTACACCTTC; CDR3: CASSENRENYGYTF
D: -; size: -; J: TRBJ1-2; V: TRBV15; DNA: TGTGCCACCAGCAGAGATGTGCCAGGGCTTACATTATCTAACTATGGCTACACCTTC; CDR3: CATSRDVPGLTLSNYGYTF